The 7 T cell receptor beta chains below come from one sample, sequenced in a study of blood T cell repertoires in COVID-19. Method: immunoSEQ multiplex PCR; TCRdb's copy keeps in-frame clones and lacks some. The sample carries about 180,000 clones, 75% to 85% recorded once. Sample: PBMCs or T cells enriched from blood (not recorded which). These receptors all come from a man in his fifties or sixties who had recovered from COVID-19.

The chain is built from TRBV11-2 and TRBJ2-1; D is undetermined. V lost 0 bases and J lost 7, with 10 bases in between. Germline CDR1 and CDR2: SGHAT and FQNNGV. The CDR3 loop spans 14 amino acids. CDR3 nucleotide sequence: TGTGCCAGCAGCTTAGATCCTCTGAGTAATGAGCAGTTCTTC. It codes for CASSLDPLSNEQFF.

The chain links TRBV4-2 to TRBJ2-7, with 11 bases fitting TRBD2. CDR3 length: 16 amino acids. V dropped 3 bases and J dropped 2; count of bases not matched to a gene: 6. Germline CDR1 and CDR2: LGHNA and YNFKEQ. The CDR3 DNA follows: TGTGCCAGCAGCCAGCTAGCGGGGGGTTCCCCCTACGAGCAGTACTTC. Translating it yields CASSQLAGGSPYEQYF.

This sequence joins TRBV6-5 and TRBJ1-4; D remains unclear. CDR3 size: 15 residues. V was pared by 2 bases and J by 6 bases, with 13 bases between. Germline lookup yields CDR1 MNHEY and CDR2 SVGAGI. The DNA for the CDR3 is TGTGCCAGCAGTTACGAGACTAAAAGGGATGAAAAACTGTTTTTT. Translation: CASSYETKRDEKLFF.

This clone appeared a single time. The chain is built from TRBV7-9 and TRBJ2-1, with TRBD2 as a possible D gene (5 bases). Trimming removed 7 bases at V and 3 bases at J, with 10 bases between. Germline assignment: CDR1 SEHNR and CDR2 FQNEAQ (reference sequence). The CDR3 has 13 amino acids. CDR3 amino acids: CASIDGLYNEQFF. CDR3 nucleotide sequence: TGTGCCAGCATCGACGGACTCTACAATGAGCAGTTCTTC.

The rearrangement joins TRBV5-1 to TRBJ2-4, with 9 bases matching TRBD1. The CDR3 is 14 residues long. CDR1 and CDR2 from the germline V gene are SGHRS and YFSETQ. The V and J ends lost 4 bases and 8 bases, in that order; junction bases with no gene match: 7. CDR3: CASSRQGELDIQYF. The CDR3, as DNA: TGCGCCAGCAGCCGACAGGGGGAATTGGACATTCAGTACTTC. Full variable domain (outside the CDR3, taken from reference TRBV5-1 and TRBJ2-4): KAGVTQTPRYLIKTRGQQVTLSCSPISGHRSVSWYQQTPGQGLQFLFEYFSETQRNKGNFPGRFSGRQFSNSRSEMNVSTLELGDSALYLCASSRQGELDIQYFGAGTRLSVL.

The J gene is TRBJ2-7, the V gene TRBV28, with TRBD2 matching over 15 bases. Germline loops: CDR1 MDHEN, CDR2 SYDVKM. J gave up 0 bases and V 3 bases, and 0 bases lay outside the gene matches. This CDR3 spans 16 amino acids. The CDR3 bases are TGTGCCAGCAGTTTGGGACTAGCGGGGGGCTCCTACGAGCAGTACTTC. This sequence encodes CASSLGLAGGSYEQYF. The variable domain in full, with the rest retrieved from reference TRBV28 and TRBJ2-7, is DVKVTQSSRYLVKRTGEKVFLECVQDMDHENMFWYRQDPGLGLRLIYFSYDVKMKEKGDIPEGYSVSREKKERFSLILESASTNQTSMYLCASSLGLAGGSYEQYFGPGTRLTVT.

This clone was counted once. The chain links TRBV15 to TRBJ1-5; TRBD1 matches 8 bases. CDR3 length: 15 residues. CDR1 and CDR2 from the germline V gene are LNHNV and YYDKDF (reference sequence). The J segment lost 4 bases and the V segment lost 5 bases, leaving 7 bases of the junction unmatched. Written as DNA, the CDR3 is TGTGCCACCAGCGGACCACACAGGGGGAATCAGCCCCAGCATTTT. This codes for CATSGPHRGNQPQHF.